The entry below gives a single T cell receptor (beta chain) sequence along with its context. The sample originates from a study of CD8 T cells in Susac syndrome. The RNA, about 0.5 to 1 ug, was put through reverse transcription using random hexamers. Multiplex PCR with immunoSEQ amplified the TCR beta CDR3 across 54 Vbeta and 13 Jbeta. TCRdb recomputed calls from the immunoSEQ multiplex PCR reads with MiXCR, one row per CDR3 protein. The sample lists a few hundred thousand distinct CDR3 sequences; 65% to 90% were seen once. The CDR3 covers 15 residues. The germline V and J ends were trimmed by 2 bases and 3 bases, with 11 bases remaining between them. Germline V gene lookup returns CDR1 MNHNS and CDR2 SASEGT.

Sample: CD8+ T cells from PBMCs. The TCR was taken from a human donor with multiple sclerosis. The chain recombines TRBV6-1 with TRBJ2-1; TRBD1 is a possible D gene (6 bases). CDR3 sequence (DNA): TGTGCCAGCAGTGAATTGCAGGGGAACTACAATGAGCAGTTCTTC. It translates to CASSELQGNYNEQFF.